This is a list of T cell receptor beta chains from one sample in a study of CD8 T cells in Susac syndrome. TCRdb re-called the immunoSEQ multiplex PCR reads through MiXCR, storing one row per CDR3 protein. The sample lists around 170,000 distinct CDR3 sequences, approximately 95% occurring once. Source material: CD8+ T cells from PBMCs. The receptors shown here come from a human donor with multiple sclerosis. Both conserved end residues are part of each CDR3. D genes are given only for firm matches. Size is stated for part of the rows, as once, few or many counts, or as a class when the clone is expanded.

j_call | clone_size | d_call | v_call | cdr3_nt | cdr3_aa
TRBJ2-2 | once | - | TRBV14 | TGTGCCAGCAGCAACCGGCGGACCGGGGAGCTGTTTTTT | CASSNRRTGELFF
TRBJ1-1 | - | - | TRBV28 | TGTGCCAGCAGTCCACCCGCGGGAGGTGAAGCTTTCTTT | CASSPPAGGEAFF
TRBJ2-2 | - | - | TRBV29-1 | TGCAGCGTTGTTGGGGGTCCGGGGGAGCTGTTTTTT | CSVVGGPGELFF
TRBJ1-1 | - | - | TRBV29-1 | TGCAGCGTTGTGGCCAGCCAACTGAAAAACACTGAAGCTTTCTTT | CSVVASQLKNTEAFF
TRBJ2-7 | - | - | TRBV3-1 | TGTGCCAGCAGCCACATGACGCCGACCCTTAGCTCCTACGAGCAGTACTTC | CASSHMTPTLSSYEQYF
TRBJ1-1 | once | - | TRBV7-9 | TGTGCCAGCAGCTTAACGGAGGGGGCTGAAGCTTTCTTT | CASSLTEGAEAFF
TRBJ1-4 | - | - | TRBV7-7 | TGTGCCAGCAGTCAGGAGTTTAATGAAAAACTGTTTTTT | CASSQEFNEKLFF
TRBJ1-2 | - | - | TRBV6-5 | TGTGCCAGCAGTTACGAGAGGACAGACTATGGCTACACCTTC | CASSYERTDYGYTF
TRBJ2-7 | - | - | TRBV29-1 | TGCAGCGTGGCCGGGACGGTCTACGAGCAGTACTTC | CSVAGTVYEQYF
TRBJ2-1 | - | - | TRBV7-9 | TGTGCCACCCCGGGCGGGTCCGCCGTCAATGAGCAGTTCTTC | CATPGGSAVNEQFF
TRBJ1-6 | - | TRBD1 | TRBV7-9 | TGTGCCAGCAGCTTTGGGCCAGGACAGGGGGTTTCACCCCTCCACTTT | CASSFGPGQGVSPLHF
TRBJ2-1 | - | - | TRBV27 | TGTGCCAGCAGTGGCGGGCGGAGTACTGAGCAGTTCTTC | CASSGGRSTEQFF
TRBJ1-1 | - | TRBD1 | TRBV19 | TGTGCCAGTAGTAGCGACAGGGGTATAACTGAAGCTTTCTTT | CASSSDRGITEAFF
TRBJ2-7 | - | - | TRBV19 | TGTGCCAGTAGTTACCGTATGAACGACGAGCAGTACTTC | CASSYRMNDEQYF
TRBJ2-1 | - | - | TRBV29-1 | TGCAGCGCCTGGCGACAGATACTTTACAATGAGCAGTTCTTC | CSAWRQILYNEQFF
TRBJ1-1 | - | TRBD1 | TRBV13 | TGTGCCAGTCCTCGACAGGGGGCGCCGACTGAAGCTTTCTTT | CASPRQGAPTEAFF
TRBJ2-7 | - | - | TRBV20-1 | TGCAGTGCAAGAATAGGCGCGAGCTCCTACGAGCAGTACTTC | CSARIGASSYEQYF
TRBJ1-1 | - | TRBD1 | TRBV15 | TGTGCCACCAGCTTAACGGGACAGATGAACACTGAAGCTTTCTTT | CATSLTGQMNTEAFF
TRBJ1-2 | - | - | TRBV10-3 | TGTGCCATCATCGACAGTCACTATGGCTACACCTTC | CAIIDSHYGYTF
TRBJ2-1 | - | - | TRBV27 | TGTGCCAGCAGCAAGAATTGGTGGAATGAGCAGTTCTTC | CASSKNWWNEQFF
TRBJ2-3 | - | TRBD1 | TRBV12-3/TRBV12-4 | TGTGCCAGCAGTCATATACGGACAGGTTGGGATACGCAGTATTTT | CASSHIRTGWDTQYF
TRBJ1-5 | - | TRBD1 | TRBV5-6 | TGTGCCAGCAGCTTCGGGGACAGGGGCAATCAGCCCCAGCATTTT | CASSFGDRGNQPQHF
TRBJ2-3 | - | - | TRBV7-2 | TGTGCCAGCAGCTTAGCTAGCGGCGAAGACCAAGATACGCAGTATTTT | CASSLASGEDQDTQYF
TRBJ1-1 | - | TRBD1 | TRBV27 | TGTGCCAGCAGTTTAATACCGACAGGGGGTAGCACTGAAGCTTTCTTT | CASSLIPTGGSTEAFF
TRBJ2-7 | - | - | TRBV6-1 | TGTGCCAGCAGTGGAAAGGCCTACGAGCAGTACTTC | CASSGKAYEQYF
TRBJ1-5 | - | - | TRBV20-1 | TGCAGTGCTAAGGTTAGCAATCAGCCCCAGCATTTT | CSAKVSNQPQHF
TRBJ1-2 | once | TRBD1 | TRBV12-3/TRBV12-4 | TGTGCCAGCAGCCAAGGACAGGGGAATGGCTACACCTTC | CASSQGQGNGYTF
TRBJ2-5 | - | - | TRBV7-9 | TGTGCCGGAGCTCCCCGGGGTAAAGAGACCCAGTACTTC | CAGAPRGKETQYF
TRBJ1-2 | - | - | TRBV7-8 | TGTGCCAGCAGCGCACGCAACAGGGCGGTCGATGGCTACACCTTC | CASSARNRAVDGYTF
TRBJ2-2 | - | TRBD2 | TRBV28 | TGTGCCAGCAGTTTATTCGTGCGGGAGGGATCGAACACCGGGGAGCTGTTTTTT | CASSLFVREGSNTGELFF
TRBJ2-5 | once | TRBD2 | TRBV30 | TGTGCCTGGATAGCGGGCTCAGAGACCCAGTACTTC | CAWIAGSETQYF
TRBJ1-6 | - | - | TRBV27 | TGTGCCAGCAGTTTTGGGGGAGGTTCACCCCTCCACTTT | CASSFGGGSPLHF
TRBJ2-1 | - | - | TRBV4-1 | TGCGCCAGCAGCCAACTGTGGGGGACCTCCCGCCATGAGCAGTTCTTC | CASSQLWGTSRHEQFF
TRBJ2-7 | - | - | TRBV2 | TGTGCCAGCGGGGCGGGATCCCCCTACGAGCAGTACTTC | CASGAGSPYEQYF
TRBJ2-7 | - | TRBD2 | TRBV29-1 | TGCAGCGTATTACTTCTAGCGGGGGGCGGCGAACAATACGAGCAGTACTTC | CSVLLLAGGGEQYEQYF
TRBJ2-2 | - | - | TRBV5-1 | TGCGCCAGCAGCGCCGATACAGGATTCGCCGGGGAGCTGTTTTTT | CASSADTGFAGELFF
TRBJ2-7 | - | TRBD2 | TRBV12-3/TRBV12-4 | TGTGCCAGCAGTCGAGCTACTAGCGGGGGGGCCTACGAGCAGTACTTC | CASSRATSGGAYEQYF
TRBJ2-1 | - | - | TRBV28 | TGTGCCAGCAGTTTGCCTAGTCCCTACTACAATGAGCAGTTCTTC | CASSLPSPYYNEQFF
TRBJ2-5 | - | TRBD2 | TRBV2 | TGTGCCAGCATCCCTCAAGCGGGAGACTACGAGACCCAGTACTTC | CASIPQAGDYETQYF
TRBJ2-3 | - | - | TRBV24-1 | TGTGCCACCAGGAGTTCAGAGTCTGATACGCAGTATTTT | CATRSSESDTQYF
TRBJ2-1 | - | TRBD1 | TRBV5-1 | TGCGCCAGCAGCCTTATACAGGGGGGCCTGGATGAGCAGTTCTTC | CASSLIQGGLDEQFF
TRBJ1-3 | - | - | TRBV25-1 | TGTGCCAGCAAATGGGGTTACACCATATATTTT | CASKWGYTIYF
TRBJ2-1 | - | - | TRBV6-6 | TGTGCCAGCACCAGGGTGGGTAGCAATGAGCAGTTCTTC | CASTRVGSNEQFF
TRBJ2-7 | - | - | TRBV2 | TGTGCCAGCCCCCCGGTAGGGGGGTTCGACGAGCAGTACTTC | CASPPVGGFDEQYF
TRBJ2-3 | - | - | TRBV5-1 | TGCGCCAGCAGCTTGAGGTCTAGCGACTTCACAGATACGCAGTATTTT | CASSLRSSDFTDTQYF
TRBJ2-1 | - | - | TRBV12-3/TRBV12-4 | TGTGCCAGCAGAGTCACGTTCCATGAGCAGTTCTTC | CASRVTFHEQFF
TRBJ2-5 | - | - | TRBV28 | TGTGCCAGCAGTCCCTCGAGGGGCCTCCGGGTTGAGACCCAGTACTTC | CASSPSRGLRVETQYF
TRBJ2-7 | - | TRBD1 | TRBV2 | TGTGCCAGCAGTGGGGACAGTGACTACGAGCAGTACTTC | CASSGDSDYEQYF
TRBJ2-2 | - | - | TRBV20-1 | TGCAGTGCTAGATCGGCGAGTTCCGGGGAGCTGTTTTTT | CSARSASSGELFF
TRBJ1-1 | - | - | TRBV29-1 | TGCAGCGCTCTATCTGGGGAATTGGCTGAAGCTTTCTTT | CSALSGELAEAFF